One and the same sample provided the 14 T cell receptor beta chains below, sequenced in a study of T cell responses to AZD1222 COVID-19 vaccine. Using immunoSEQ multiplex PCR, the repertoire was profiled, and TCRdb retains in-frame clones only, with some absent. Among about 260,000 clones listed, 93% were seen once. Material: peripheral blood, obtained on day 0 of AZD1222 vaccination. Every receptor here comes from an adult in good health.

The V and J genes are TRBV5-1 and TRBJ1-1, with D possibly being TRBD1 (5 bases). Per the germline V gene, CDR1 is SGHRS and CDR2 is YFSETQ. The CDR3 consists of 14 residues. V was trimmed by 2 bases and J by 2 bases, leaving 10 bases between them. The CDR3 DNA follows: TGCGCCAGCAGCTTCGGACGGACAAACACTGAAGCTTTCTTT. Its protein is CASSFGRTNTEAFF.

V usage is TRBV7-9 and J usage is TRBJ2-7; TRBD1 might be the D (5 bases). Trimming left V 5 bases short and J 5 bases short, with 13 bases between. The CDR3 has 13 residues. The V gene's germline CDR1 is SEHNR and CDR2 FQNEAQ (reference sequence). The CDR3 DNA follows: TGTGCCAGCAGCCCTCAGGGTAGCCACGAGCAGTACTTC. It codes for CASSPQGSHEQYF. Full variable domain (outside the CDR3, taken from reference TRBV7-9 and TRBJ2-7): DTGVSQNPRHKITKRGQNVTFRCDPISEHNRLYWYRQTLGQGPEFLTYFQNEAQLEKSRLLSDRFSAERPKGSFSTLEIQRTEQGDSAMYLCASSPQGSHEQYFGPGTRLTVT.

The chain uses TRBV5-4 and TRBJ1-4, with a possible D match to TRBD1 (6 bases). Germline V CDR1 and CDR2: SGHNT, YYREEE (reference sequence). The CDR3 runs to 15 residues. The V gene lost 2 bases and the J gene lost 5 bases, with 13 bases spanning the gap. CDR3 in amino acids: CASSFGGALNEKLFF. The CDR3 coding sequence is TGTGCCAGCAGCTTCGGGGGGGCCCTAAATGAAAAACTGTTTTTT.

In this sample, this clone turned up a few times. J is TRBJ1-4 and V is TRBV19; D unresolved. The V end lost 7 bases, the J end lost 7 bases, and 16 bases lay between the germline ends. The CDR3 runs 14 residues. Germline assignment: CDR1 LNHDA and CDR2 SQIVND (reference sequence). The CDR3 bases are TGTGCCAGTAACGTGGACGGCTCCGGTGAAAAACTGTTTTTT. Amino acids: CASNVDGSGEKLFF. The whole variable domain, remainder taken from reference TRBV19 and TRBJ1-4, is DGGITQSPKYLFRKEGQNVTLSCEQNLNHDAMYWYRQDPGQGLRLIYYSQIVNDFQKGDIAEGYSVSREKKESFPLTVTSAQKNPTAFYLCASNVDGSGEKLFFGSGTQLSVL.

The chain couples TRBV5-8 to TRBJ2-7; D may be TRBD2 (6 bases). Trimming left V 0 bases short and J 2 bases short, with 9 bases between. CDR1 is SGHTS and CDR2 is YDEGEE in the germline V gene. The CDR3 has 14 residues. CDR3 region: CASSLDRTTYEQYF. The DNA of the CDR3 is TGTGCCAGCAGCTTGGACAGGACTACCTACGAGCAGTACTTC. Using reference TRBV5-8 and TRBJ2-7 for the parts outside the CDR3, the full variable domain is EAGVTQSPTHLIKTRGQQATLRCSPISGHTSVYWYQQALGLGLQFLLWYDEGEERNRGNFPPRFSGRQFPNYSSELNVNALELEDSALYLCASSLDRTTYEQYFGPGTRLTVT.

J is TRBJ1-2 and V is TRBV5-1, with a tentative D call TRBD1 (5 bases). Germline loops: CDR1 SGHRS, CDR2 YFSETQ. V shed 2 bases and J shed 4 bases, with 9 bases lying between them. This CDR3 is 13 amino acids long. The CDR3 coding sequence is TGCGCCAGCAGCTTAGAGACAGCCTATGGCTACACCTTC. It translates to CASSLETAYGYTF.

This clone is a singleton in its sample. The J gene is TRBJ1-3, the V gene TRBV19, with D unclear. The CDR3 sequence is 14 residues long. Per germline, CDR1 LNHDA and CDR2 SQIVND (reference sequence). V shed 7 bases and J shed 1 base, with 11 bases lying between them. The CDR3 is CASTREPSGNTIYF. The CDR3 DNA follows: TGTGCCAGTACTAGGGAACCTTCTGGAAACACCATATATTTT.

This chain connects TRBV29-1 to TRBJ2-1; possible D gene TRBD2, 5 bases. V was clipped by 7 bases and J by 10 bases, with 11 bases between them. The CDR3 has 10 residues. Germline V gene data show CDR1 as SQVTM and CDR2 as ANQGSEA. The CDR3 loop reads CSGQRGEQFF. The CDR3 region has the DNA TGCAGCGGCCAGCGAGGGGAGCAGTTCTTC.

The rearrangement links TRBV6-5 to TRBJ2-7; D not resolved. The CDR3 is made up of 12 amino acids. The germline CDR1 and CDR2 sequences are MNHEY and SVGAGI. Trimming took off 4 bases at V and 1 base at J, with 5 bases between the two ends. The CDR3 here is CASSSASYEQYF. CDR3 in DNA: TGTGCCAGCAGTTCCGCTTCCTACGAGCAGTACTTC.

The CDR3, as DNA: TGTGCCAGCAGCCCTGCGGGGGGAGGGGACCTTAACACCGGGGAGCTGTTTTTT. Protein: CASSPAGGGDLNTGELFF. The genes are TRBV7-3 and TRBJ2-2; TRBD2 aligns across 8 bases. The length of the CDR3 is 18 residues. V shed 5 bases, J shed 2 bases, and the junction held 13 bases outside the gene matches. Germline V lookup: CDR1 SGHTA, CDR2 FQGTGA. Combining the CDR3 with reference TRBV7-3 and TRBJ2-2 gives the whole variable domain GAGVSQTPSNKVTEKGKYVELRCDPISGHTALYWYRQSLGQGPEFLIYFQGTGAADDSGLPNDRFFAVRPEGSVSTLKIQRTERGDSAVYLCASSPAGGGDLNTGELFFGEGSRLTVL.

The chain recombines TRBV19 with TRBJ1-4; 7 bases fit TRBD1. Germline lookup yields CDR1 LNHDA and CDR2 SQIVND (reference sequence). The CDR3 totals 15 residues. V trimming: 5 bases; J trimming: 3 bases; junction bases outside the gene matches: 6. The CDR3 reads CASSASGQSNEKLFF. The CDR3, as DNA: TGTGCCAGTAGTGCCTCGGGACAGTCTAATGAAAAACTGTTTTTT. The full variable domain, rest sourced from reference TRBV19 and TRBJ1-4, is DGGITQSPKYLFRKEGQNVTLSCEQNLNHDAMYWYRQDPGQGLRLIYYSQIVNDFQKGDIAEGYSVSREKKESFPLTVTSAQKNPTAFYLCASSASGQSNEKLFFGSGTQLSVL.

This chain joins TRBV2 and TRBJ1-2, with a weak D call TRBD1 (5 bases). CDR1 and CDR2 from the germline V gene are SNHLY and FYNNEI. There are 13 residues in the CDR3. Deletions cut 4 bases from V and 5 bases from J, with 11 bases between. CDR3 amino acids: CASSVGPAYGYTF. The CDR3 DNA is TGTGCCAGCAGTGTGGGGCCTGCTTATGGCTACACCTTC.

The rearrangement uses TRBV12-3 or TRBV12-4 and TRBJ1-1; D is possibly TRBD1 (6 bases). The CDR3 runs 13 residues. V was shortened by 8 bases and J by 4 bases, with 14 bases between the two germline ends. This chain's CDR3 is CASRDRKTTEAFF. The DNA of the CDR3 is TGTGCCAGCCGAGACAGGAAGACCACTGAAGCTTTCTTT.

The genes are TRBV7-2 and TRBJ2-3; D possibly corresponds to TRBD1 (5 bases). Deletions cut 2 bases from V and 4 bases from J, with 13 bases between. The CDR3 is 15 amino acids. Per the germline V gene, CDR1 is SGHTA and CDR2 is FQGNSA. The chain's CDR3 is CASSLTGWGADTQYF. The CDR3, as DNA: TGTGCCAGCAGCTTAACCGGGTGGGGCGCAGATACGCAGTATTTT.